This T cell receptor beta chain originates from a study of T cell responses to AZD1222 COVID-19 vaccine. Study-level background: Some second doses came at about 4 weeks and others at about 12 weeks; these were pooled.

As for this clone: Its antigen remains unknown.

The study, taken as a whole, reports: Donors, mostly white British, included more females; clonal diversity was possibly underestimated. Only a handful of AZD1222 recipients were seropositive at baseline.

Using immunoSEQ multiplex PCR, the repertoire was profiled, and TCRdb retains in-frame clones only, with some absent. The sample contains 150,000 or so clones, roughly nine tenths of which appear only once. Germline V gene sequence: CDR1 SGHTA, CDR2 FQGTGA. V was pared by 5 bases and J by 6 bases, with 11 bases of the junction left unmatched. The CDR3 spans 16 residues. The gene calls are TRBV7-3 and TRBJ2-1; 9 positions match TRBD2. Sequenced material: peripheral blood, taken on day 0 of AZD1222 vaccination. This TCR was recovered from an adult in good health. In DNA, the CDR3 is TGTGCCAGCAGCCGAAGTGGAGCGGGAGGAGGCAATGAGCAGTTCTTC. Its translation: CASSRSGAGGGNEQFF.